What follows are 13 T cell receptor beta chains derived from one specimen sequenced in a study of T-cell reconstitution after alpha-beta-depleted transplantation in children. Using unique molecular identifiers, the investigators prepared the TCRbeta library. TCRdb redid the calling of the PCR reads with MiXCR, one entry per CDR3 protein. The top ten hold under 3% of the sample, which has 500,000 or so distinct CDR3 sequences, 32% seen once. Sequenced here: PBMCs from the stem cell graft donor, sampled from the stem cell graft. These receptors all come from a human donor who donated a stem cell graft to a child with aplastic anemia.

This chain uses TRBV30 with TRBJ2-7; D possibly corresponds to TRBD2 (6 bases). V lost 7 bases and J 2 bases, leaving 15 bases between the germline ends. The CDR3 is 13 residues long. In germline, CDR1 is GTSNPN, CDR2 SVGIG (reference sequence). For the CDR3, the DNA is TGTGCCTTCGCCCGGAGGGCCGCCTACGAGCAGTACTTC. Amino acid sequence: CAFARRAAYEQYF.

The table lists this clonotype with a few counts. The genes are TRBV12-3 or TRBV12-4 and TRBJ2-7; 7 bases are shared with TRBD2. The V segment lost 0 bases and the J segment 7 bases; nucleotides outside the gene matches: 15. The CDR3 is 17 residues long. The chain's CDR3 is CASSLALSELALGEQYF. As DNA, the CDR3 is TGTGCCAGCAGTTTAGCTCTTTCCGAACTAGCGCTGGGGGAGCAGTACTTC.

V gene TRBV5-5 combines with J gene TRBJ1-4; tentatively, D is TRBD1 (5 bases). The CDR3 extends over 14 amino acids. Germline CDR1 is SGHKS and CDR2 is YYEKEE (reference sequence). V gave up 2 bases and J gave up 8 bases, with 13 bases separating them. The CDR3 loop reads CASSLRGGVEKLFF. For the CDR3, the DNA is TGTGCCAGCAGCTTACGGGGCGGAGTCGAAAAACTGTTTTTT.

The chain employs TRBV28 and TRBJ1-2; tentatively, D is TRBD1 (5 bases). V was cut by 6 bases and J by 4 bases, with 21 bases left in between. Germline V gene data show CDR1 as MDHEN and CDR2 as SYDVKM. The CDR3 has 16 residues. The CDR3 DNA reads TGTGCCAGCAGGACCCCTCGGAGGGGACTAGGCTATGGCTACACCTTC. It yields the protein CASRTPRRGLGYGYTF.

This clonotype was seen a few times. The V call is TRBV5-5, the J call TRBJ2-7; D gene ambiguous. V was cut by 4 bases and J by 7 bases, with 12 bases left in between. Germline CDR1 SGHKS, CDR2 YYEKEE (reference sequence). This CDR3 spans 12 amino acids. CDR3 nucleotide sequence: TGTGCCAGCAGCCCCAACCTACGGGAGCAGTACTTC. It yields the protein CASSPNLREQYF.

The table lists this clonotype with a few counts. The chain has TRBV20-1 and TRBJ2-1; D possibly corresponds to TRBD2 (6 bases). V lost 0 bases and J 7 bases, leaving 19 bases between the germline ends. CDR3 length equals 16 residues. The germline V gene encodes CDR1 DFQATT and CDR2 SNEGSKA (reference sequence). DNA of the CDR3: TGCAGTGCTAGAGATCTCGAACCTAGCGTGTGGAATGAGCAGTTCTTC. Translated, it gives CSARDLEPSVWNEQFF.

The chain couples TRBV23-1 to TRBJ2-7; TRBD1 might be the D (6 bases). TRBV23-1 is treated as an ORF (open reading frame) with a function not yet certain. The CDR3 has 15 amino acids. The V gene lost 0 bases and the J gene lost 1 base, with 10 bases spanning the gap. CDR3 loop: CASSQSTGQSYEQYV. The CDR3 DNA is TGCGCCAGCAGTCAATCAACAGGGCAATCCTACGAGCAGTACGTC.

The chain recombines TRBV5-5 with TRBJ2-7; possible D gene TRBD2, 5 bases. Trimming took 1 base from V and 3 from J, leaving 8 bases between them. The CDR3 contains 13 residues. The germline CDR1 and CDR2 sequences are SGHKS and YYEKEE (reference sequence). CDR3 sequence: CASSLWENYEQYF. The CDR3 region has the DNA TGTGCCAGCAGCTTGTGGGAGAACTACGAGCAGTACTTC.

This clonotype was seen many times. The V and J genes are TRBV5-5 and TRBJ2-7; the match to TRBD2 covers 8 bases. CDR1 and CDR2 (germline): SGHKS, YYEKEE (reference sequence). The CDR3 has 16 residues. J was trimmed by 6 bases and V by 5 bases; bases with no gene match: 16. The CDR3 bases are TGTGCCAGCAGAATAGGGGCGGGAGGAGAATCGGGCGAGCAGTACGTC. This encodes CASRIGAGGESGEQYV.

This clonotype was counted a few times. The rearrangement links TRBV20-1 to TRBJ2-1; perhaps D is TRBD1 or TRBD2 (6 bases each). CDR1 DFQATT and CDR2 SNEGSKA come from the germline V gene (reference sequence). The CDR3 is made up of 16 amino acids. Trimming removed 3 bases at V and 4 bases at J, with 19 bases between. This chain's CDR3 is CSASAPRGGTYNEQFF. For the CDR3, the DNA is TGCAGTGCTAGTGCACCCAGGGGCGGGACTTACAATGAGCAGTTCTTC.

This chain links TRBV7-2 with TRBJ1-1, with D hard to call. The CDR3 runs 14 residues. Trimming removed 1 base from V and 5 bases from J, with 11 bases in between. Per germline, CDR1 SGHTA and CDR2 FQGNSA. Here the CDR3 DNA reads TGTGCCAGCAGCTTAGTCCCCGGTGGTACTGAAGCTTTCTTT. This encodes CASSLVPGGTEAFF.

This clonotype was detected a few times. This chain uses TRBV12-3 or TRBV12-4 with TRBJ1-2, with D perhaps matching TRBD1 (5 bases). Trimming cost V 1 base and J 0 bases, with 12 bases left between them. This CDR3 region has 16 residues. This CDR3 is CASSLGSGFSNYGYTF. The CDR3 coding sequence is TGTGCCAGCAGTTTAGGATCAGGGTTTTCTAACTATGGCTACACCTTC.

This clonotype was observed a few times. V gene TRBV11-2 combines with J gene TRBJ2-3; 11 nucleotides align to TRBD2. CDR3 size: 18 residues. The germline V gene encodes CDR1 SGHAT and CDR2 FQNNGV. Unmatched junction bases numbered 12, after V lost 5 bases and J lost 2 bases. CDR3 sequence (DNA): TGTGCCAGCAGCCTGAGACTAGCGGGGACCTTACTCACAGATACGCAGTATTTT. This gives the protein CASSLRLAGTLLTDTQYF.